The 15 T cell receptor beta chains below all came from one sample that was sequenced in a study of T-cell reconstitution after alpha-beta-depleted transplantation in children. A TCRbeta library incorporating unique molecular identifiers was prepared. TCRdb re-called the PCR reads with MiXCR, one entry per CDR3 protein. The sample shows about 240,000 distinct CDR3 sequences, about 12% of them seen only once. The sequencing here drew on PBMCs from the stem cell graft donor, taken from the stem cell graft. The receptors derive from a human donor who donated a stem cell graft to a child with acute lymphoblastic leukemia.

This clonotype was detected ten times or more. The chain joins TRBV4-3 to TRBJ1-3, with D perhaps matching TRBD1 (6 bases). This CDR3 contains 15 residues. From germline, CDR1 is LGHNA and CDR2 YSLEER. V was shortened by 3 bases and J by 5 bases, with 14 bases between the two germline ends. The chain's CDR3 is CASSQLQGSRNTIYF. CDR3 in DNA: TGCGCCAGCAGCCAGTTACAGGGCTCGAGAAACACCATATATTTT.

Many counts were recorded for this clonotype. This chain links TRBV10-3 with TRBJ1-4; the D is unclear. Germline V CDR1 and CDR2: ENHRY, SYGVKD. Deletions cut 0 bases from V and 5 bases from J, with 7 bases between. CDR3 size: 14 residues. The DNA of the CDR3 is TGTGCCATCAGTGAGTCGACGGCGAATGAAAAACTGTTTTTT. Protein sequence: CAISESTANEKLFF.

As regards this clonotype: A clone one base away is much larger, so this may be a read error. V is TRBV12-3 or TRBV12-4 and J is TRBJ2-5; TRBD2 agrees at 12 bases. This CDR3 contains 16 residues. Here the CDR3 reads CAGSSGLAGIGETQYF. The DNA of the CDR3 is TGTGCCGGCAGTTCAGGACTAGCGGGGATCGGTGAGACCCAGTACTTC.

At least ten counts were recorded for this clonotype. The CDR3 DNA sequence: TGTGCCACCAGTGAGGCCGGGACGTCCCCCTACGAGCAGTACTTC. The encoded protein is CATSEAGTSPYEQYF. The V gene is TRBV24-1, the J gene TRBJ2-7; D may match TRBD1 or TRBD2 (5 bases each). V dropped 4 bases and J dropped 2 bases, with 14 bases sitting between them. The CDR3 sequence is 15 residues long. CDR1 is KGHDR and CDR2 is SFDVKD in the germline V gene.

This clonotype was seen many times. This rearrangement joins TRBV6-5 to TRBJ2-4; 7 nucleotides match TRBD2. Germline V lookup: CDR1 MNHEY, CDR2 SVGAGI. The CDR3 totals 17 residues. Trimming removed 5 bases from V and 0 bases from J; junction bases left unmatched: 10. CDR3 amino acids: CASSTLGGGLAKNIQYF. CDR3 coding DNA: TGTGCCAGCAGTACCCTGGGGGGGGGACTAGCCAAAAACATTCAGTACTTC.

This clonotype was seen repeatedly, ten times or more. The chain recombines TRBV5-1 with TRBJ2-2, with D tentatively TRBD1 (7 bases). V dropped 6 bases and J dropped 5 bases, with 20 bases sitting between them. CDR1 and CDR2 (germline): SGHRS, YFSETQ. The CDR3 contains 16 residues. The CDR3 spells CASMDLTRGDTGELFF. DNA of the CDR3: TGCGCCAGCATGGACCTGACCAGGGGGGATACCGGGGAGCTGTTTTTT.

This clonotype appeared a single time. A much bigger clone sits one base away, suggesting this may be a read error. The CDR3 protein is CASMTQGSTGELFF. The CDR3 DNA is TGTGCCAGCATGACGCAGGGTTCCACCGGGGAGCTGTTTTTT. The genes are TRBV7-9 and TRBJ2-2, with a tentative D call TRBD1 (5 bases). Germline V gene lookup returns CDR1 SEHNR and CDR2 FQNEAQ (reference sequence). The length of the CDR3 is 14 residues. V was trimmed by 7 bases and J by 4 bases, leaving 13 bases between them.

This chain connects TRBV27 to TRBJ1-2; TRBD1 might be the D (6 bases). This CDR3 has 15 amino acids. Trimming stripped 5 bases from V and 6 bases from J, with 19 bases between. Germline V gene sequence: CDR1 MNHEY, CDR2 SMNVEV (reference sequence). The CDR3: CASSRRRRHRDGYTF. In nucleotides, the CDR3 is TGTGCCAGCAGTCGTCGGAGAAGGCACAGGGATGGCTACACCTTC.

This clonotype showed up many times. This chain joins TRBV24-1 and TRBJ1-5; no definite D call. The CDR3 is 14 amino acids. CDR1 is KGHDR and CDR2 is SFDVKD in the germline V gene. The V end was cut by 3 bases, the J end by 6 bases, with 11 bases between. The CDR3 here is CATSDKPFGQPQHF. DNA for the CDR3: TGTGCCACCAGTGATAAGCCTTTTGGTCAGCCCCAGCATTTT.

The gene calls are TRBV4-1 and TRBJ2-1, with 12 positions matching TRBD2. The V and J ends lost 1 base and 2 bases, in that order; junction bases with no gene match: 9. CDR1 and CDR2 (germline): MGHRA, YSYEKL. This CDR3 region has 19 residues. Here the CDR3 DNA reads TGCGCCAGCAGCCAAGCGGGAGCTAGCGGGGGGGCCACCTACAATGAGCAGTTCTTC. Translating gives CASSQAGASGGATYNEQFF.

This clonotype was seen ten or more times. This chain connects TRBV27 to TRBJ2-2, with 7 bases aligning to TRBD1. Germline V lookup: CDR1 MNHEY, CDR2 SMNVEV (reference sequence). V was pared by 4 bases and J by 6 bases, with 5 bases of the junction left unmatched. CDR3 size: 14 residues. The CDR3 DNA is TGTGCCAGCAGTTCTCGACAGGGTCCCGGGGAGCTGTTTTTT. Translated: CASSSRQGPGELFF.

This clonotype was seen ten or more times. The chain carries TRBV29-1 and TRBJ2-1; D gene uncertain. V dropped 4 bases and J dropped 6 bases, with 16 bases sitting between them. This CDR3 region has 14 residues. Germline V gene lookup returns CDR1 SQVTM and CDR2 ANQGSEA. CDR3 in DNA: TGCAGCGTTGTTCCCCTAGTTCGGTTCAATGAGCAGTTCTTC. Translated, it gives CSVVPLVRFNEQFF.

This clonotype showed up many times. The junction and the germline gene differ at one end; a read error may be behind it. The V and J genes are TRBV6-5 and TRBJ2-7, with TRBD2 identical over 10 bases. This CDR3 has 16 amino acids. Germline V gene lookup returns CDR1 MNHEY and CDR2 SVGAGI. Here the CDR3 reads CASTYRLSGGRYEQYF. The CDR3 DNA reads as TGTGCCAGCACTTACCGACTTAGCGGGGGGAGATACGAGCAGTACTTC.

Ten or more counts support this clonotype. V gene TRBV7-2 combines with J gene TRBJ2-7; 11 positions match TRBD1. The CDR3 runs 15 residues. Germline CDR1 is SGHTA and CDR2 is FQGNSA. With 4 bases clipped from V and 3 bases from J, the junction kept 5 bases outside the gene matches. CDR3 DNA sequence: TGTGCCAGCAGCTCCAGGACAGGGGGCTTCTACGAGCAGTACTTC. This translates into CASSSRTGGFYEQYF.

At least ten counts were recorded for this clonotype. The V call is TRBV28, the J call TRBJ1-4, with no clear D. Deletions cut 4 bases from V and 0 bases from J, with 9 bases between. The CDR3 runs to 15 residues. Germline lookup yields CDR1 MDHEN and CDR2 SYDVKM. The CDR3 reads CASSSIRPTNEKLFF. Written as DNA, the CDR3 is TGTGCCAGCAGTTCGATCAGGCCAACTAATGAAAAACTGTTTTTT.